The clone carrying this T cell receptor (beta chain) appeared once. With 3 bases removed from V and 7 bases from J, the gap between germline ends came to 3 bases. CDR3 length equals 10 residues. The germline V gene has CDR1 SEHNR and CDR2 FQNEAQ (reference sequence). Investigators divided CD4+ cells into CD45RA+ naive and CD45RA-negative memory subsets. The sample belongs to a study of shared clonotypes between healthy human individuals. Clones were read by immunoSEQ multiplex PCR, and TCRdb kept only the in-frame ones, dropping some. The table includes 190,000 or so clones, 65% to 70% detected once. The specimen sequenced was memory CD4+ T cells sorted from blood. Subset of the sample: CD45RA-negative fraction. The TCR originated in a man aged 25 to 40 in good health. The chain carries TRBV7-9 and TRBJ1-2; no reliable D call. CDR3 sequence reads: CASSFSGYTF. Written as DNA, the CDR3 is TGTGCCAGCAGCTTCAGTGGCTACACCTTC.